Listed here are 2 T cell receptor beta chains from one sample, sequenced in a study of T cells in Graves' hyperthyroidism and ophthalmopathy. There were TCR beta CDR3 regions amplified from RNA transcripts. The TCR CDR3 first-round RT-PCR relied on the HTBI primer set. MiXCR, run by TCRdb on the multiplex PCR reads, gives a single entry per CDR3 protein. Of 300,000 or so distinct CDR3 sequences in the sample, about 15% are singletons; the top ten hold roughly 53%. Sequenced sample: blood. The receptors here all came from a woman aged 55-69 years with Graves' ophthalmopathy.

J is TRBJ2-7 and V is TRBV7-2, with 10 bases identical to TRBD2. The CDR3 length is 14 residues. CDR1 SGHTA and CDR2 FQGNSA come from the germline V gene. Trimming took 5 bases from V and 7 from J; bases not matched to a gene: 8. Here the CDR3 DNA reads TGTGCCAGCAGCCTAACTAGCGGGAAGGGTGAGCAGTACTTC. Translation: CASSLTSGKGEQYF.

This clonotype has more than one count but fewer than ten. The chain recombines TRBV4-1 with TRBJ1-3; D uncertain. Trimming left V 0 bases short and J 4 bases short, with 10 bases between. The CDR3 has 15 amino acids. The germline gives CDR1 MGHRA, CDR2 YSYEKL. The CDR3 loop reads CASSQDWREGNTIYF. The CDR3 DNA follows: TGCGCCAGCAGCCAAGATTGGAGAGAGGGAAACACCATATATTTT.